Listed below are T cell receptor beta chains from one sample, sequenced in a study of identical twins. TCRdb recomputed calls from the 5' RACE reads with MiXCR, one row per CDR3 protein. The sample shows roughly 1.6 million distinct CDR3 sequences, roughly 35% of them seen only once. Source material: cord blood. Every receptor here comes from a newborn girl in good health. The CDR3 runs from the conserved cysteine through the conserved F or W. Fields, in order: clone size, D gene, J gene, V gene, CDR3 protein, CDR3 DNA. D genes are given only for firm matches. Part of the rows lack a size; the others show once, few, many or a class for expanded clones.

>few|TRBD2|TRBJ2-3|TRBV3-1
CASSRTSGRTFTDTQYF
TGTGCCAGCAGTAGGACTAGCGGCCGTACGTTTACAGATACGCAGTATTTT
>few|-|TRBJ2-1|TRBV11-2
CASSLEPWWSSYNEQFF
TGTGCCAGCAGCTTAGAACCATGGTGGAGCTCCTACAATGAGCAGTTCTTC
>-|TRBD2|TRBJ2-3|TRBV20-1
CSARGGLGLAGTDTQYF
TGCAGTGCTAGAGGAGGTTTAGGGCTAGCGGGAACAGATACGCAGTATTTT
>-|-|TRBJ1-1|TRBV24-1
CATSDVRGHEAFF
TGTGCCACCAGTGATGTTAGAGGCCATGAAGCTTTCTTT
>-|-|TRBJ1-6|TRBV7-9
CASSFAGPSASPLHF
TGTGCCAGCAGCTTTGCCGGCCCGTCGGCGTCACCCCTCCACTTT
>-|-|TRBJ1-1|TRBV30
CACRGGWTEAFF
TGTGCCTGCAGGGGAGGGTGGACTGAAGCTTTCTTT
>-|-|TRBJ2-3|TRBV2
CADSPGRGTDTQYF
TGTGCCGACAGCCCCGGGAGAGGGACAGATACGCAGTATTTT
>-|-|TRBJ1-2|TRBV29-1
CIVARESDGYTF
TGCATCGTTGCCCGGGAAAGTGATGGCTACACCTTC
>-|-|TRBJ2-3|TRBV20-1
CSARGGGGTQYF
TGCAGTGCTAGAGGAGGTGGGGGAACGCAGTATTTT
>-|-|TRBJ2-7|TRBV6-5
CASSRTGGGPYGQYF
TGTGCCAGCAGTCGTACAGGGGGGGGCCCCTACGGGCAGTACTTC
>-|-|TRBJ2-7|TRBV6-1
CASGAKTATYEQYF
TGTGCCAGCGGTGCTAAGACAGCAACCTACGAGCAGTACTTC
>-|-|TRBJ2-7|TRBV20-1
CSVRRGTSYNEQYF
TGCAGTGTTCGGCGCGGTACCTCCTACAATGAGCAGTACTTC
>few|-|TRBJ2-7|TRBV5-4
CASSLGIQGPYEQYF
TGTGCCAGCAGCTTGGGGATACAGGGTCCCTACGAGCAGTACTTC
>-|TRBD1|TRBJ1-2|TRBV6-5
CASSPAGQGYTF
TGTGCCAGCAGTCCCGCGGGACAGGGTTACACCTTC
>few|-|TRBJ2-1|TRBV4-1
CASSQPLEDRYNEQFF
TGCGCCAGCAGCCAACCTTTAGAGGACAGATACAATGAGCAGTTCTTC
>few|-|TRBJ1-5|TRBV20-1
CSARDSLTSSNQPQHF
TGCAGTGCTAGAGATTCCCTGACATCTAGCAATCAGCCCCAGCATTTT
>few|TRBD2|TRBJ2-3|TRBV28
CASSLAGGGSDTQYF
TGCGCCAGCAGCTTGGCCGGGGGGGGCTCAGATACGCAGTATTTT
>few|TRBD2|TRBJ2-1|TRBV4-1
CASSHQPTSSHYNEQFF
TGCGCCAGCAGCCACCAACCGACTAGCTCGCATTACAATGAGCAGTTCTTC
>-|TRBD2|TRBJ2-1|TRBV20-1
CSAEGLAPSYNEQFF
TGCAGTGCCGAGGGACTAGCCCCCTCCTACAATGAGCAGTTCTTC
>-|TRBD2|TRBJ2-3|TRBV28
CASSLLAGAGTDTQYF
TGTGCCAGCAGCCTTTTAGCGGGAGCTGGCACAGATACGCAGTATTTT
>-|TRBD1|TRBJ1-1|TRBV6-5
CASSYAWDSRVPLTEAFF
TGTGCCAGCAGTTACGCCTGGGACAGCCGAGTTCCGTTAACTGAAGCTTTCTTT
>-|-|TRBJ2-7|TRBV5-1
CASSFPRGQEAQYF
TGCGCCAGCAGCTTTCCCCGGGGGCAGGAGGCCCAGTACTTC
>once|-|TRBJ2-3|TRBV25-1
CASSELYRGTDTQYF
TGTGCCAGCAGTGAATTATACAGGGGCACAGATACGCAGTATTTT
>-|-|TRBJ2-3|TRBV28
CASSWAESTDTQYF
TGTGCCAGCAGTTGGGCCGAGAGCACAGATACGCAGTATTTT
>few|TRBD2|TRBJ2-7|TRBV28
CASKSPLGGGSYEQYF
TGTGCCAGCAAGTCCCCCCTAGGCGGGGGGTCCTACGAGCAGTACTTC
>-|TRBD1|TRBJ1-4|TRBV4-2
CASSQGTGREKLFF
TGTGCCAGCAGCCAAGGGACAGGTCGGGAAAAACTGTTTTTT
>few|-|TRBJ2-1|TRBV2
CASMRLVQNEQFF
TGTGCCAGCATGAGACTAGTACAAAATGAGCAGTTCTTC
>-|-|TRBJ1-4|TRBV6-5
CASSYSGLRNEKLFF
TGTGCCAGCAGTTACTCGGGACTGCGTAATGAAAAACTGTTTTTT
>once|TRBD2|TRBJ2-3|TRBV4-1
CASRGVPGGTDTQYF
TGCGCCAGCAGAGGAGTACCGGGAGGGACAGATACGCAGTATTTT
>-|-|TRBJ2-1|TRBV2
CASIKSRQFF
TGTGCCAGCATCAAATCTAGGCAGTTCTTC
>-|-|TRBJ2-5|TRBV20-1
CSAARSHEQYF
TGCAGTGCAGCTAGGTCCCATGAGCAGTACTTC
>-|-|TRBJ2-5|TRBV12-3/TRBV12-4
CASRRGGTQETQYF
TGTGCCAGCAGGAGAGGGGGGACTCAAGAGACCCAGTACTTC
>many|TRBD2|TRBJ2-1|TRBV5-1
CASSITSGPYNEQFF
TGCGCCAGCAGCATAACTAGCGGCCCCTACAATGAGCAGTTCTTC
>few|TRBD2|TRBJ2-7|TRBV18
CASSLYTGTRYYEQYF
TGTGCCAGCTCATTATACACCGGGACTAGATACTACGAGCAGTACTTC
>-|TRBD1|TRBJ1-2|TRBV5-6
CASSLVGTGGGYTF
TGTGCCAGCAGCTTGGTCGGGACAGGGGGCGGCTACACCTTC
>-|TRBD1|TRBJ2-1|TRBV7-2
CASSQRQGSYDEQFF
TGTGCCAGCAGCCAACGACAGGGCTCCTACGATGAGCAGTTCTTC
>-|-|TRBJ2-2|TRBV11-2
CASSLAGGPGGTGELFF
TGTGCCAGCAGCTTAGCAGGTGGGCCAGGCGGAACCGGGGAGCTGTTTTTT
>-|-|TRBJ2-3|TRBV20-1
CSARRGRADTQYF
TGCAGTGCTAGAAGGGGTAGGGCAGATACGCAGTATTTT
>-|-|TRBJ1-1|TRBV12-3/TRBV12-4
CASSPPGPGVNTEAFF
TGTGCCAGCAGTCCTCCAGGGCCCGGCGTGAACACTGAAGCTTTCTTT
>-|TRBD2|TRBJ2-7|TRBV28
CASSLFSLAGHEQYF
TGTGCCAGCAGTTTATTCTCCCTAGCGGGGCACGAGCAGTACTTC
>-|TRBD1|TRBJ1-2|TRBV20-1
CSALRQGGDYGYTF
TGCAGTGCCCTCCGACAGGGTGGGGATTATGGCTACACCTTC
>many|TRBD2|TRBJ2-3|TRBV4-2
CASSQEVAGVTDTQYF
TGTGCCAGCAGCCAAGAGGTCGCGGGAGTAACAGATACGCAGTATTTT
>-|TRBD1|TRBJ2-1|TRBV2
CASKWSQGLSSYNEQFF
TGTGCCAGCAAGTGGTCACAGGGGCTTTCCTCCTACAATGAGCAGTTCTTC
>few|TRBD2|TRBJ2-2|TRBV4-2
CASSQGGTNTGELFF
TGTGCCAGCAGCCAGGGGGGGACGAACACCGGGGAGCTGTTTTTT
>few|-|TRBJ2-1|TRBV12-5
CASGLVPGPYPSYNEQFF
TGTGCTAGTGGTTTGGTGCCCGGACCGTACCCCTCCTACAATGAGCAGTTCTTC
>-|-|TRBJ2-7|TRBV5-5
CASRQGPLSSYEQYF
TGTGCCAGCAGGCAAGGGCCCCTGAGCTCCTACGAGCAGTACTTC
>-|TRBD1|TRBJ1-1|TRBV20-1
CSARPTGGGEAFF
TGCAGTGCTAGACCTACAGGGGGCGGTGAAGCTTTCTTT
>few|-|TRBJ1-6|TRBV7-8
CASSSLYGALNSPLHF
TGTGCCAGCAGCTCCCTTTACGGGGCCCTTAATTCACCCCTCCACTTT
>few|-|TRBJ1-4|TRBV12-3/TRBV12-4
CASSFGRRTTEKLFF
TGTGCCAGCAGTTTCGGGCGGCGTACGACAGAAAAACTGTTTTTT
>-|TRBD2|TRBJ2-4|TRBV11-2
CASSLSGLAGGTYLAKNIQYF
TGTGCCAGCAGCTTATCCGGACTAGCGGGAGGAACCTATCTAGCCAAAAACATTCAGTACTTC
>-|-|TRBJ2-7|TRBV10-3
CAISERQSYEQYF
TGTGCCATCAGTGAGCGTCAGTCCTACGAGCAGTACTTC
>few|-|TRBJ2-7|TRBV20-1
CSVPDGAYEQYF
TGCAGTGTTCCGGACGGCGCCTACGAGCAGTACTTC
>few|-|TRBJ2-1|TRBV28
CASSLGLGDARDEQFF
TGTGCCAGCAGTTTAGGTCTTGGTGATGCTCGGGATGAGCAGTTCTTC
>-|-|TRBJ2-1|TRBV20-1
CSARQNNEQFF
TGCAGTGCTAGGCAAAACAATGAGCAGTTCTTC
>-|TRBD2|TRBJ2-7|TRBV7-9
CASSSLGGLAVEQYF
TGTGCCAGCAGCTCCTTAGGCGGACTAGCGGTCGAGCAGTACTTC
>-|TRBD1|TRBJ2-5|TRBV2
CASSSHRGETQYF
TGTGCCAGCAGTAGCCACAGGGGAGAGACCCAGTACTTC
>-|TRBD2|TRBJ2-1|TRBV9
CASSPTPQGAGGGIEQFF
TGTGCCAGCAGCCCAACTCCTCAGGGAGCGGGAGGAGGTATTGAGCAGTTCTTC
>few|TRBD1|TRBJ2-1|TRBV24-1
CATSDFTGGRFF
TGTGCCACCAGTGACTTTACAGGGGGTAGGTTCTTC
>-|-|TRBJ1-6|TRBV11-2
CASSSIDRFLSSPLHF
TGTGCCAGCAGCTCCATAGACAGGTTCCTTAGTTCCCCCCTCCACTTT